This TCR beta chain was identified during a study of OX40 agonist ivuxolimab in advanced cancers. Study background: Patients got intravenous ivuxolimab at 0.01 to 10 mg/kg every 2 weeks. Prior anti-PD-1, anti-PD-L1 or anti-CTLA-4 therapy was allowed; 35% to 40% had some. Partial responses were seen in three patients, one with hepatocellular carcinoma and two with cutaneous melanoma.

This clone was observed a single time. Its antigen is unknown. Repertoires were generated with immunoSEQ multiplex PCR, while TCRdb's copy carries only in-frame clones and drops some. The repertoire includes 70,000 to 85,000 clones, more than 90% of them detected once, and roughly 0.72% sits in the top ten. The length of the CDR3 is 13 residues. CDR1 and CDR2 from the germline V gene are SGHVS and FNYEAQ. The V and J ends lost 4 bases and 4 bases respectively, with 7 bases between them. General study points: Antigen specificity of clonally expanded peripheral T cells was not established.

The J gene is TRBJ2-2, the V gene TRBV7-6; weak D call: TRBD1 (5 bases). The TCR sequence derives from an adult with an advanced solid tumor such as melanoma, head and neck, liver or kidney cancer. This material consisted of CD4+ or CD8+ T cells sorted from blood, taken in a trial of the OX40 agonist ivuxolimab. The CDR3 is CASSSRVTGELFF. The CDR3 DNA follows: TGTGCCAGCAGCTCCAGGGTCACCGGGGAGCTGTTTTTT.